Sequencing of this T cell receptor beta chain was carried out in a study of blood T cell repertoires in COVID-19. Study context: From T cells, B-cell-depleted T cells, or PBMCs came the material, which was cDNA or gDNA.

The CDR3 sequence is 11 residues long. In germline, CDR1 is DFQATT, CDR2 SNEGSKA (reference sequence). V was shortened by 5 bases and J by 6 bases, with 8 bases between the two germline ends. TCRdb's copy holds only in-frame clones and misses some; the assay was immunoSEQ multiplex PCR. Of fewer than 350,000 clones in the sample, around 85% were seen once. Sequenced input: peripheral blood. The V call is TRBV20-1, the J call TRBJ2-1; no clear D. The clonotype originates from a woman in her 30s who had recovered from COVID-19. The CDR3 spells CSAQDFNEQFF. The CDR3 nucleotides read TGCAGTGCTCAAGACTTCAATGAGCAGTTCTTC.